Shown below are 20 T cell receptor beta chains from a single sample sequenced in a study of CD8 T cells in Susac syndrome. A quantity of roughly 0.5 to 1 ug RNA underwent reverse transcription using random hexamers. In TCRdb, the immunoSEQ multiplex PCR reads were re-called with MiXCR into one record per CDR3 protein. The data hold around 69,000 distinct CDR3 sequences, with roughly 95% observed a single time. Sequenced: CD4+ T cells from PBMCs. The receptors originated from a human donor with multiple sclerosis.

The J gene is TRBJ2-7, the V gene TRBV11-2, with 9 bases aligning to TRBD2. This CDR3 is built from 15 residues. Germline values: CDR1 SGHAT, CDR2 FQNNGV. V trimming: 3 bases; J trimming: 7 bases; junction bases outside the gene matches: 10. The CDR3 nucleotides are TGTGCCAGCAGCTTCGGGTCTAGCGGGGTTGGGGAGCAGTACTTC. Translated, it gives CASSFGSSGVGEQYF.

The count of this clonotype is one. The rearrangement joins TRBV6-2 or TRBV6-3 to TRBJ1-1; possible D gene TRBD1, 5 bases. CDR1 is MNHEY, CDR2 SVGEGT, per germline. The length of the CDR3 is 17 residues. The V end was cut by 6 bases, the J end by 1 base, with 21 bases between. CDR3 DNA: TGTGCCAGCAGCAAACTACGACCCTCCGGGGGGAACACTGAAGCTTTCTTT. It translates to CASSKLRPSGGNTEAFF.

The chain joins TRBV7-2 to TRBJ1-1; no clear D gene. This CDR3 comprises 12 residues. V shed 10 bases and J shed 1 base, with 10 bases lying between them. CDR1 is SGHTA and CDR2 is FQGNSA in the germline V gene. CDR3 nucleotides: TGTGCCACCGTGGCGGGGAACACTGAAGCTTTCTTT. Its translation: CATVAGNTEAFF.

The genes are TRBV6-2 or TRBV6-3 and TRBJ2-1; TRBD2 aligns across 9 bases. Germline V lookup: CDR1 MNHEY, CDR2 SVGEGT. The trim removed 7 bases at V and 8 bases at J, leaving 9 bases unmatched. This CDR3 contains 14 residues. CDR3 sequence: CASTSRRGGDEQFF. In DNA, the CDR3 is TGTGCCAGCACTTCTAGGCGGGGGGGCGATGAGCAGTTCTTC.

The CDR3 bases are TGCGCCAGCAGCCCGCCGTCCAAGGGCACGCAGTATTTT. It translates to CASSPPSKGTQYF. The chain joins TRBV4-3 to TRBJ2-3; D gene ambiguous. Germline values: CDR1 LGHNA, CDR2 YSLEER. V was cut by 4 bases and J by 9 bases, with 14 bases left in between. This CDR3 region has 13 residues.

This rearrangement joins TRBV12-3 or TRBV12-4 to TRBJ2-2; perhaps D is TRBD1 or TRBD2 (5 bases each). V dropped 3 bases and J dropped 0 bases, with 8 bases sitting between them. CDR3 length: 15 residues. The CDR3 DNA sequence: TGTGCCAGCAGTTTGCTGGGGGCGAACACCGGGGAGCTGTTTTTT. Amino acids: CASSLLGANTGELFF.

This chain connects TRBV20-1 to TRBJ2-7; TRBD1 aligns across 7 bases. CDR3 length: 15 amino acids. Germline V lookup: CDR1 DFQATT, CDR2 SNEGSKA (reference sequence). V lost 5 bases, J lost 6 bases, and 16 bases stayed unmatched. The CDR3 sequence is CSAPHPGQSPAEQYF. CDR3 nucleotides: TGCAGTGCTCCGCACCCGGGACAGTCCCCTGCCGAGCAGTACTTC.

The chain is built from TRBV7-9 and TRBJ2-7; D gene ambiguous. This CDR3 contains 12 residues. Germline-derived CDR1 and CDR2 are SEHNR and FQNEAQ (reference sequence). V lost 5 bases and J 5 bases, leaving 10 bases between the germline ends. The CDR3 loop is CASSRTVHEQYF. The CDR3 DNA reads TGTGCCAGCAGCAGAACTGTACACGAGCAGTACTTC.

V is TRBV2 and J is TRBJ2-5; TRBD2 matches at 13 bases. Losses at the gene ends were 8 bases for V and 4 bases for J; bases not matched to a gene: 7. Per the germline V gene, CDR1 is SNHLY and CDR2 is FYNNEI. The CDR3 length is 15 residues. CDR3 DNA: TGTGCCAGCGCACCGGGACTAGCGGGGAGAGAGACCCAGTACTTC. This translates into CASAPGLAGRETQYF. The full variable domain, rest sourced from reference TRBV2 and TRBJ2-5, is EPEVTQTPSHQVTQMGQEVILRCVPISNHLYFYWYRQILGQKVEFLVSFYNNEISEKSEIFDDQFSVERPDGSNFTLKIRSTKLEDSAMYFCASAPGLAGRETQYFGPGTRLLVL.

The chain links TRBV3-1 to TRBJ1-5; no clear D gene. Trimming cost V 6 bases and J 1 base, with 10 bases left between them. The CDR3 covers 14 residues. From germline, CDR1 is LGHDT and CDR2 YNNKEL (reference sequence). This CDR3 is CASSYGLSNQPQHF. CDR3 nucleotide sequence: TGTGCCAGCAGTTATGGCCTGAGCAATCAGCCCCAGCATTTT.

The gene calls are TRBV11-3 and TRBJ2-1; the match to TRBD1 covers 7 bases. J was trimmed by 6 bases and V by 6 bases; bases with no gene match: 2. CDR3 size: 12 residues. The V gene's germline CDR1 is SGHNT and CDR2 YENEEA. CDR3 nucleotide sequence: TGTGCCAGCAGGAGGACAGGCAATGAGCAGTTCTTC. Protein sequence: CASRRTGNEQFF.

The V gene is TRBV2, the J gene TRBJ1-5; D gene uncertain. Germline V CDR1 and CDR2: SNHLY, FYNNEI. V dropped 2 bases and J dropped 6 bases, with 8 bases sitting between them. This CDR3 is 13 amino acids long. The CDR3 region has the DNA TGTGCCAGCAGTGAACAGGCTGTTCAGCCCCAGCATTTT. Translation: CASSEQAVQPQHF.

This chain links TRBV7-2 with TRBJ2-1, with 9 positions matching TRBD2. Germline V gene lookup returns CDR1 SGHTA and CDR2 FQGNSA. The V and J ends lost 0 bases and 4 bases, in that order; junction bases with no gene match: 7. This CDR3 has 17 residues. For the CDR3, the DNA is TGTGCCAGCAGCTTAGCGCTAACTAGCGGGTTTTACAATGAGCAGTTCTTC. This sequence encodes CASSLALTSGFYNEQFF.

As DNA, the CDR3 is TGTGCCAGCAGCCGGTTATCCTACGAGCAGTACTTC. It translates to CASSRLSYEQYF. This chain connects TRBV7-9 to TRBJ2-7; D is unclear. This CDR3 is 12 amino acids long. Trimming removed 5 bases at V and 1 base at J, with 6 bases between. Germline-derived CDR1 and CDR2 are SEHNR and FQNEAQ (reference sequence).

The V call is TRBV6-4, the J call TRBJ1-6, with D maybe TRBD1 (5 bases). In germline, CDR1 is MRHNA, CDR2 SNTAGT. V lost 3 bases, J lost 10 bases, and 10 bases lay in between. The CDR3 loop spans 13 amino acids. For the CDR3, the DNA is TGTGCCAGCAGTGAAGGGGTTGGATCACCCCTCCACTTT. It translates to CASSEGVGSPLHF.

The chain joins TRBV7-9 to TRBJ1-2; TRBD1 is a possible D gene (6 bases). The CDR3 is 15 amino acids. Trimming removed 1 base from V and 0 bases from J, with 9 bases in between. The germline gives CDR1 SEHNR, CDR2 FQNEAQ (reference sequence). CDR3 residues: CASSLEGGANYGYTF. DNA for the CDR3: TGTGCCAGCAGCTTAGAAGGGGGAGCTAACTATGGCTACACCTTC.

This rearrangement joins TRBV5-1 to TRBJ2-7; D is unresolved. Trimming shortened V by 1 base and J by 3 bases, and 8 bases separated the two germline ends. Germline CDR1 reads SGHRS; CDR2 reads YFSETQ. The CDR3 runs 13 residues. The CDR3 DNA reads as TGCGCCAGCAGCTTGCACGACAACTACGAGCAGTACTTC. Amino acids: CASSLHDNYEQYF.

The chain is built from TRBV27 and TRBJ2-5, with 8 nucleotides matching TRBD2. CDR1 and CDR2 (germline): MNHEY, SMNVEV (reference sequence). After removal of 9 bases from V and 4 bases from J, the junction contained 19 bases not matched to a gene. The CDR3 loop spans 17 amino acids. This chain's CDR3 is CARPRCRGGRFGETQYF. CDR3 in DNA: TGTGCCAGACCCAGGTGTCGGGGGGGAAGATTTGGAGAGACCCAGTACTTC.

This chain uses TRBV12-3 or TRBV12-4 with TRBJ1-1; D unclear. CDR3 length: 11 amino acids. V gave up 3 bases and J gave up 4 bases, with 3 bases separating them. This chain's CDR3 is CASSLATEAFF. The CDR3 region has the DNA TGTGCCAGCAGTTTGGCCACTGAAGCTTTCTTT.

The rearrangement links TRBV5-1 to TRBJ1-4; D gene unclear. The CDR3 contains 15 residues. The germline CDR1 and CDR2 sequences are SGHRS and YFSETQ. V gave up 2 bases and J gave up 0 bases, with 8 bases separating them. This CDR3 reads CASSLTDATNEKLFF. In DNA, the CDR3 is TGCGCCAGCAGCTTAACAGATGCAACTAATGAAAAACTGTTTTTT.